These 9 T cell receptor beta chains came from one sample sequenced in a study of T cells after yellow fever vaccination. TCRdb itself ran the 5' RACE reads through MiXCR, one entry per CDR3 protein. The sample yields 100,000 to 150,000 distinct CDR3 sequences, nearly 7.5% seen once. The sequencing here drew on CD4+ T cells sorted from PBMCs, taken about 10 days after the first yellow fever vaccination. The receptors stem from a man aged 18 to 30 who received the YFV17D yellow fever vaccine.

At least ten counts were recorded for this clonotype. V and J are TRBV4-3 and TRBJ2-3; D might be TRBD1 or TRBD2, each matching 6 bases. The V end was cut by 1 base, the J end by 5 bases, with 13 bases between. Germline CDR1 is LGHNA and CDR2 is YSLEER. This CDR3 is 15 amino acids long. The CDR3, as DNA: TGCGCCAGCAGCCAAGCTGGGGGGCGCGGAGATACGCAGTATTTT. Protein product: CASSQAGGRGDTQYF.

This clonotype was recorded at least ten times. The V call is TRBV7-2, the J call TRBJ1-3; 10 positions agree with TRBD1. With V trimmed by 4 bases and J by 0 bases, 3 bases remained unmatched. The CDR3 consists of 16 residues. CDR1 and CDR2 from the germline V gene are SGHTA and FQGNSA. The CDR3 bases are TGTGCCAGCAGCTCCAGGACAGGGGGCTCTGGAAACACCATATATTTT. It yields the protein CASSSRTGGSGNTIYF.

In its sample, this clonotype was seen many times. J is TRBJ2-2 and V is TRBV5-5; the D gene is possibly TRBD1 (6 bases). The length of the CDR3 is 15 residues. Trimming left V 4 bases short and J 4 bases short, with 14 bases between. Germline V gene data show CDR1 as SGHKS and CDR2 as YYEKEE (reference sequence). The CDR3 region is CASSGIQGFTGELFF. In nucleotides, the CDR3 is TGTGCCAGCAGCGGGATACAGGGATTCACCGGGGAGCTGTTTTTT.

This clonotype was seen many times. The J gene is TRBJ1-5, the V gene TRBV7-8, with D hard to call. Germline loops: CDR1 SGHVS, CDR2 FQNEAQ. Trimming took off 3 bases at V and 3 bases at J, with 12 bases between the two ends. This CDR3 comprises 15 residues. The CDR3: CASSLSSQDNQPQHF. CDR3 coding DNA: TGTGCCAGCAGCTTGTCCTCCCAGGACAATCAGCCCCAGCATTTT.

This rearrangement joins TRBV5-4 to TRBJ1-2; 7 bases line up with TRBD1. Germline lookup yields CDR1 SGHNT and CDR2 YYREEE (reference sequence). The CDR3 runs 14 residues. J was trimmed by 3 bases and V by 5 bases; bases with no gene match: 7. DNA of the CDR3: TGTGCCAGCAGAAACTTACAGGGGTACTATGGCTACACCTTC. Translated: CASRNLQGYYGYTF.

This clonotype was found many times. The chain's CDR3 is CASSYSTISSGNTIYF. The DNA of the CDR3 is TGTGCCAGCAGTTACTCGACGATTTCCTCTGGAAACACCATATATTTT. The J gene is TRBJ1-3, the V gene TRBV6-5; D is ambiguous. The length of the CDR3 is 16 residues. Trimming left V 0 bases short and J 0 bases short, with 9 bases between. Germline CDR1 is MNHEY and CDR2 is SVGAGI.

This chain connects TRBV27 to TRBJ1-1, with D maybe TRBD1 (5 bases). Germline V gives CDR1 MNHEY, CDR2 SMNVEV (reference sequence). The V and J ends lost 0 bases and 3 bases respectively, with 8 bases between them. This CDR3 is 14 amino acids long. CDR3 bases: TGTGCCAGCAGTTTATCGGGAGGGGACACTGAAGCTTTCTTT. Translating gives CASSLSGGDTEAFF.

Comment on this clonotype: Being one base from a much bigger clone, this may be a read error. The chain links TRBV5-1 to TRBJ2-2; 8 bases line up with TRBD2. The CDR3 has 16 residues. Germline values: CDR1 SGHRS, CDR2 YFSETQ. In DNA form, the CDR3 reads TGCGCCAGCAGCTTTTTACTAGCGGCGAACGCCGGGGAGCTGTTTTTT. Its translation: CASSFLLAANAGELFF.

The rearrangement joins TRBV6-4 to TRBJ2-7; TRBD1 agrees at 9 bases. Germline trimming cut 9 bases from V and 3 bases from J; bases unmatched to any gene: 6. Looked up from germline, CDR1 is MRHNA and CDR2 is SNTAGT. The CDR3 extends over 13 amino acids. CDR3: CARGTGPRYEQYV. The CDR3 DNA follows: TGTGCCAGGGGGACAGGGCCCCGCTACGAGCAGTACGTC.